The 30 T cell receptor beta chains in this list originate from one sample, sequenced in a study of T cell clonality in common variable immunodeficiency. Sequencing used immunoSEQ multiplex PCR; TCRdb keeps in-frame clones, though not all of them. The specimen has fewer than 60,000 clones, none found just once. Sequenced material: peripheral blood mononuclear cells. The source is a person between 18 and 75 years old in good health.

This clone was observed many times. The DNA ends 3 residues before the CDR3 does, and the rest of the CDR3 is filled in from the germline J gene. The chain uses TRBV12-3 or TRBV12-4 and TRBJ2-7; TRBD1 aligns across 9 bases. V dropped 5 bases and J dropped 0; count of bases not matched to a gene: 14. The CDR3 runs to 18 residues. The covered CDR3 bases are TGTGCCAGCAGTCGCCATTTTGGGGACAGGGCCTCCTCCTACGAG. It codes for CASSRHFGDRASSYE. The full CDR3 protein reads CASSRHFGDRASSYEQYF.

Notes on this clone: Read data end 3 residues before the CDR3 end; the end is taken from the germline J gene. The V and J genes are TRBV7-9 and TRBJ1-2; unclear D gene. CDR3 size: 15 residues. Germline-derived CDR1 and CDR2 are SEHNR and FQNEAQ (reference sequence). Trimming stripped 7 bases from V and 0 bases from J, with 15 bases between. The CDR3 DNA, read in part, is TGTGCCAGCATCCCTGGTAGGGCTTCTAACTATGGC. It translates to CASIPGRASNYG. The CDR3 as a whole reads CASIPGRASNYGYTF. The full variable domain, in which reference TRBV7-9 and TRBJ1-2 provide the parts outside the CDR3, is DTGVSQNPRHKITKRGQNVTFRCDPISEHNRLYWYRQTLGQGPEFLTYFQNEAQLEKSRLLSDRFSAERPKGSFSTLEIQRTEQGDSAMYLCASIPGRASNYGYTFGSGTRLTVV.

This clone was seen at least ten times. Coverage ceases 3 residues before the CDR3 finishes, and the germline J gene fills in the end. The chain combines TRBV24-1 with TRBJ2-5; 11 nucleotides line up with TRBD2. This CDR3 has 13 amino acids. The germline CDR1 and CDR2 sequences are KGHDR and SFDVKD. J was trimmed by 4 bases and V by 10 bases; bases with no gene match: 4. The CDR3 bases that were read are TGTGCCACTAGCGGGGGGGCCTTAGAGACC. It yields the protein CATSGGALET. The whole CDR3 protein reads CATSGGALETQYF.

This clone appeared many times. Read data end 3 residues before the CDR3 end; the end is taken from the germline J gene. V usage is TRBV19 and J usage is TRBJ2-1, with D perhaps TRBD1 (6 bases). Trimming removed 3 bases at V and 0 bases at J, with 9 bases between. The CDR3 runs 15 residues. CDR1 and CDR2 from the germline V gene are LNHDA and SQIVND (reference sequence). CDR3 bases read: TGTGCCAGTAGTATTTACAGGGTCTCCTACAATGAG. Encoded protein: CASSIYRVSYNE. The full CDR3 sequence reads CASSIYRVSYNEQFF.

Here the CDR3 reads CASSPRAGEGPDTEAFF. CDR3 DNA, as far as it was read: TGTGCCAGCTCACCACGAGCGGGAGAGGGCCCTGACACTGAA. The rearrangement uses TRBV18 and TRBJ1-1, with D hard to call. The CDR3 extends 3 residues past the end of the read, so its final part is completed from the germline J gene. Trimming removed 1 base at V and 3 bases at J, with 18 bases between. CDR3 length: 17 amino acids. Germline assignment: CDR1 KGHSH and CDR2 LQKENI.

CDR3 region: CASSPQGGNEQFF. The covered CDR3 bases are TGTGCCAGCAGCCCTCAAGGGGGAAATGAG. The chain carries TRBV11-2 and TRBJ2-1; D might be TRBD1 (6 bases). The CDR3 end falls 3 residues outside the read, so it is completed with the germline J gene. CDR1 is SGHAT, CDR2 FQNNGV, per germline. The CDR3 totals 13 residues. V lost 5 bases, J lost 7 bases, and 12 bases lay in between.

This clone was observed many times. The read terminates 3 residues before the CDR3 end, so the remaining end is supplied by the germline J gene. The chain links TRBV14 to TRBJ2-6; 7 bases match TRBD1. Germline V gene lookup returns CDR1 SGHDN and CDR2 FVKESK. V was pared by 4 bases and J by 1 base, with 10 bases of the junction left unmatched. This CDR3 is built from 18 residues. Here the CDR3 reads CASSPSTGWRSGANVLTF. Incomplete CDR3 DNA: TGTGCCAGCAGCCCCTCGACAGGGTGGAGGTCTGGGGCCAACGTC.

There are many counts of this clone. With the read ending 3 residues before the CDR3 end, the germline J gene is used to fill in that end. The genes are TRBV10-3 and TRBJ2-3; 16 bases fit TRBD2. V lost 4 bases to trimming and J lost 4 bases; unmatched junction nucleotides: 2. The CDR3 length is 16 residues. Germline V gene lookup returns CDR1 ENHRY and CDR2 SYGVKD. CDR3 protein: CAISAGTSGGADTQYF. Incomplete CDR3 DNA: TGTGCCATCAGTGCCGGGACTAGCGGGGGGGCAGATACG.

This clone was observed a handful of times. Just one base apart from a much larger clone, this may be a read error. The CDR3 goes on 3 residues after the read ends, and that part is filled in from the germline J gene. J is TRBJ1-5 and V is TRBV6-1, with a possible D match to TRBD1 (6 bases). Germline CDR1 MNHNS, CDR2 SASEGT. This CDR3 is built from 16 residues. The chain's CDR3 is CAGSVFRQGQNQPQHF. The covered CDR3 bases are TGTGCCGGCAGTGTTTTCCGGCAGGGGCAAAATCAGCCC.

This clone was recorded at least ten times. The read ends 3 residues before the CDR3 terminus; that terminus is restored from the germline J gene. The V gene is TRBV19, the J gene TRBJ2-4; D gene ambiguous. Trimming removed 4 bases at V and 8 bases at J, with 12 bases between. This CDR3 contains 13 residues. CDR1 is LNHDA, CDR2 SQIVND, per germline (reference sequence). The CDR3 DNA, read in part, is TGTGCCAGTAGTAGGCTGGGCGTCGACATT. Its translation: CASSRLGVDI. The entire CDR3 protein is CASSRLGVDIQYF.

This clone has only a few counts. The read terminates 3 residues ahead of where the CDR3 ends, so the germline J gene completes it. This chain joins TRBV23-1 and TRBJ2-5; D unresolved. TRBV23-1 is treated as an ORF (open reading frame) with a function not yet certain. The CDR3 is 13 residues long. The V gene lost 3 bases and the J gene lost 5 bases, with 10 bases spanning the gap. CDR3 residues: CASSQQLMETQYF. CDR3 DNA, as far as it was read: TGCGCCAGCAGTCAGCAGTTAATGGAGACC.

This clone was seen a few times. The CDR3 end falls 3 residues outside the read, so it is completed with the germline J gene. The chain has TRBV5-1 and TRBJ2-5; D is possibly TRBD1 (5 bases). The ends were cut back, 4 bases at V and 1 base at J, with 14 bases in the middle. This CDR3 spans 15 amino acids. The germline V gene encodes CDR1 SGHRS and CDR2 YFSETQ. Incomplete CDR3 DNA: TGCGCCAGCAGCCTCACTGGGGCCATCCAAGAGACC. It specifies CASSLTGAIQET. In full, the CDR3 is CASSLTGAIQETQYF.

This clone was observed many times. From the germline J gene comes the end of the CDR3, since the read stops 3 residues before it. The gene calls are TRBV4-1 and TRBJ2-1; TRBD2 might be the D (5 bases). The CDR3 contains 15 residues. The V gene lost 4 bases and the J gene lost 6 bases, with 16 bases spanning the gap. Germline CDR1 reads MGHRA; CDR2 reads YSYEKL. The CDR3 region is CASSLASWEPNEQFF. CDR3 bases read: TGCGCCAGCAGCCTAGCGAGTTGGGAGCCCAATGAG.

This clone showed up many times. The CDR3 is cut off 3 residues early in the read; its end comes from the germline J gene. The V and J genes are TRBV29-1 and TRBJ1-4; D unresolved. The CDR3 runs to 14 residues. Per germline, CDR1 SQVTM and CDR2 ANQGSEA. Trimming pared 4 bases from V and 2 bases from J, leaving 11 bases between. This CDR3 reads CSVGSLGTNEKLFF. CDR3 bases read: TGCAGCGTTGGAAGTCTGGGCACTAATGAAAAA.

This clone was seen ten or more times. The DNA ends 3 residues before the CDR3 does, and the rest of the CDR3 is filled in from the germline J gene. V is TRBV5-1 and J is TRBJ2-7, with D possibly being TRBD2 (6 bases). Trimming took off 4 bases at V and 3 bases at J, with 17 bases between the two ends. The CDR3 spans 15 residues. Germline V gives CDR1 SGHRS, CDR2 YFSETQ. The CDR3 sequence is CASSQIAAVGYEQYF. The part of the CDR3 DNA that was read is TGCGCCAGCAGCCAAATAGCGGCCGTTGGCTACGAG.

This clone was recorded many times. The read falls 3 residues short of the CDR3 end, and the missing part is taken from the germline J gene. V and J are TRBV12-3 or TRBV12-4 and TRBJ2-1, with 8 bases fitting TRBD2. The CDR3 has 15 amino acids. V was clipped by 7 bases and J by 8 bases; unmatched bases: 13. The CDR3 is CASTPFSGSGDEQFF. CDR3 DNA, as far as it was read: TGTGCCAGCACCCCCTTCAGCGGGAGTGGCGATGAG.

With regard to this clone: The read stops 3 residues short of the end of the CDR3; the missing end is completed from the germline J gene. The chain employs TRBV30 and TRBJ1-2, with D tentatively TRBD1 (6 bases). CDR1 and CDR2 from the germline V gene are GTSNPN and SVGIG (reference sequence). The CDR3 length is 18 residues. CDR3 residues: CAWKRTSGGAGRTDTYTF. CDR3 DNA (partial): TGTGCCTGGAAGCGGACTAGCGGGGGGGCCGGTAGAACAGATACC.

This clone was counted at least ten times. The DNA read from the CDR3 is TGTGCCACTACTACAGGGTTTAGCAACGAG. Protein sequence: CATTTGFSNE. The CDR3 in full is CATTTGFSNEQYF. This chain connects TRBV19 to TRBJ2-7; D might be TRBD1 (6 bases). Coverage ceases 3 residues before the CDR3 finishes, and the germline J gene fills in the end. Trimming cost V 10 bases and J 5 bases, with 18 bases left between them. CDR1 is LNHDA, CDR2 SQIVND, per germline (reference sequence). The CDR3 is 13 residues long.

Ten or more counts support this clone. The read is 3 residues too short to cover the CDR3 end, so that end is filled in from the germline J gene. This chain connects TRBV5-1 to TRBJ2-1; no reliable D call. Germline assignment: CDR1 SGHRS and CDR2 YFSETQ. Between the trimmed V and J ends, which lost 2 bases and 7 bases, there was a span of 13 bases. This CDR3 contains 14 residues. This CDR3 reads CASSFWSGGNEQFF. The CDR3 DNA, read in part, is TGCGCCAGCAGCTTTTGGTCGGGTGGGAATGAG.

This clone has ten or more counts. Coverage ceases 3 residues before the CDR3 finishes, and the germline J gene fills in the end. V usage is TRBV7-9 and J usage is TRBJ1-5; D remains ambiguous. The ends were cut back, 4 bases at V and 0 bases at J, with 10 bases in the middle. This CDR3 comprises 15 residues. The germline CDR1 and CDR2 sequences are SEHNR and FQNEAQ (reference sequence). The CDR3 bases that were read are TGTGCCAGCAGCTCTGGACTGAGTAGCAATCAGCCC. It specifies CASSSGLSSNQP. The full CDR3 sequence reads CASSSGLSSNQPQHF.

Many counts were recorded for this clone. The missing CDR3 end, 3 residues past where the read stops, is filled in from the germline J gene. This chain joins TRBV7-8 and TRBJ2-2; no definite D call. The V gene's germline CDR1 is SGHVS and CDR2 FQNEAQ. The CDR3 is 14 amino acids. With 3 bases removed from V and 0 bases from J, the gap between germline ends came to 5 bases. The chain's CDR3 is CASSLYSNTGELFF. The CDR3 DNA, read in part, is TGTGCCAGCAGCTTGTATTCGAACACCGGGGAG.

This clone has a count of ten or more. The read terminates 3 residues ahead of where the CDR3 ends, so the germline J gene completes it. V gene TRBV28 combines with J gene TRBJ2-4; 7 nucleotides agree with TRBD1. Germline trimming cut 3 bases from V and 8 bases from J; bases unmatched to any gene: 13. The CDR3 has 16 residues. Germline CDR1 is MDHEN and CDR2 is SYDVKM. Partial CDR3 DNA: TGTGCCAGCAGTTTCCTTGGACAGGCCACTATGTACATT. Amino acid sequence: CASSFLGQATMYI. The whole CDR3 protein is CASSFLGQATMYIQYF. Full variable domain (rest looked up from reference TRBV28 and TRBJ2-4): DVKVTQSSRYLVKRTGEKVFLECVQDMDHENMFWYRQDPGLGLRLIYFSYDVKMKEKGDIPEGYSVSREKKERFSLILESASTNQTSMYLCASSFLGQATMYIQYFGAGTRLSVL.

This clone was counted ten times or more. The CDR3 goes on 3 residues after the read ends, and that part is filled in from the germline J gene. The V call is TRBV7-2, the J call TRBJ2-5; weak D call: TRBD2 (6 bases). This CDR3 comprises 14 residues. CDR1 is SGHTA, CDR2 FQGNSA, per germline. Trimming stripped 1 base from V and 5 bases from J, with 11 bases between. The CDR3: CASSLVGGPETQYF. Partial CDR3 DNA: TGTGCCAGCAGCTTAGTCGGGGGTCCGGAGACC.

Many counts were recorded for this clone. The CDR3 extends 3 residues past the end of the read, so its final part is completed from the germline J gene. The genes are TRBV19 and TRBJ1-2; a possible D gene is TRBD1 (5 bases). V lost 3 bases and J lost 4, with 12 bases in between. In germline, CDR1 is LNHDA, CDR2 SQIVND (reference sequence). CDR3 size: 14 residues. CDR3 in amino acids: CASSIGGYVYGYTF. The part of the CDR3 DNA that was read is TGTGCCAGTAGTATTGGGGGGTATGTCTATGGC.

This clone was recorded at least ten times. The CDR3 end is not reached by the read, which stops 3 residues before it; the germline J gene fills it in. The chain links TRBV5-1 to TRBJ2-5, with 7 nucleotides matching TRBD2. Germline values: CDR1 SGHRS, CDR2 YFSETQ. V was clipped by 4 bases and J by 4 bases; unmatched bases: 7. This CDR3 spans 14 amino acids. The sequenced CDR3 bases are TGCGCCAGCAGCCCGATAGCGGGCGGAGAGACC. This codes for CASSPIAGGET. The CDR3 reads in full as CASSPIAGGETQYF.

This clone was recorded at least ten times. The read ends 3 residues before the CDR3 terminus; that terminus is restored from the germline J gene. The chain recombines TRBV20-1 with TRBJ2-4; a possible D gene is TRBD1 (5 bases). Between the trimmed V and J ends, which lost 1 base and 9 bases, there was a span of 13 bases. There are 13 residues in the CDR3. In germline, CDR1 is DFQATT, CDR2 SNEGSKA (reference sequence). The sequenced CDR3 bases are TGCAGTGCTAGAGCTAGACTCCAGGGCATT. Translating gives CSARARLQGI. The entire CDR3 is CSARARLQGIQYF.

This clone was counted between two and nine times. The read halts 3 residues ahead of the CDR3 end, with the missing end drawn from the germline J gene. V usage is TRBV20-1 and J usage is TRBJ2-7, with 9 bases lining up with TRBD2. V lost 5 bases, J lost 2 bases, and 10 bases stayed unmatched. This CDR3 contains 15 residues. The V gene's germline CDR1 is DFQATT and CDR2 SNEGSKA (reference sequence). The CDR3: CSAQRASGATYEQYF. CDR3 DNA (partial): TGCAGTGCTCAGAGGGCTAGCGGGGCAACCTACGAG.

This clone was observed at least ten times. The observed sequence ends 3 residues before the CDR3 terminus, with the missing tail filled in from the germline J gene. The V call is TRBV12-3 or TRBV12-4, the J call TRBJ1-1; the D is unclear. V was pared by 1 base and J by 5 bases, with 8 bases between. This CDR3 region has 13 residues. The sequenced CDR3 bases are TGTGCCAGCAGTTTAGAGGCGGGGACTGAA. This gives the protein CASSLEAGTE. In full, the CDR3 reads CASSLEAGTEAFF.

There are many counts of this clone. The read stops 3 residues short of the end of the CDR3; the missing end is completed from the germline J gene. V gene TRBV11-2 combines with J gene TRBJ2-2; D is unresolved. This CDR3 is built from 13 residues. Germline-derived CDR1 and CDR2 are SGHAT and FQNNGV. CDR3 residues: CASSQGGISPLFF. The part of the CDR3 DNA that was read is TGTGCCAGCAGCCAAGGTGGTATTTCACCG.

About this clone itself: The CDR3 end is not reached by the read, which stops 3 residues before it; the germline J gene fills it in. The chain has TRBV30 and TRBJ2-1, with 7 bases that match TRBD2. Trimming took 1 base from V and 1 from J; bases not matched to a gene: 7. This CDR3 contains 16 residues. Germline values: CDR1 GTSNPN, CDR2 SVGIG (reference sequence). The part of the CDR3 DNA that was read is TGTGCCTGGAGTGAATTGCGGGAGTTATCCTACAATGAG. It specifies CAWSELRELSYNE. The whole CDR3 sequence reads CAWSELRELSYNEQFF.